Given below is one T cell receptor (beta chain) in context. Its antigen is undetermined. A second roughly 6 to 11 cycle PCR used barcoded and J-beta primers. CDR3-containing paired-end reads numbering at least 2.5 million came from each sample. TCRdb ran MiXCR on the 5' RACE reads and lists one entry per CDR3 protein. The sample lists about 670,000 distinct CDR3 sequences, around 43% occurring once. This entry comes from a study of blood T cells in healthy people across ages. The study's findings and limits: A strong correlation was seen between TCR beta diversity and naive T cell percentage.

Between the trimmed V and J ends, which lost 0 bases and 6 bases, there was a span of 12 bases. Germline V gene lookup returns CDR1 SGHRS and CDR2 YFSETQ. This CDR3 is built from 14 residues. The sequence derives from a man older than 75 in good health. The chain joins TRBV5-1 to TRBJ1-1, with D possibly TRBD1 on 6 matching bases. Sequencing was performed on blood. For the CDR3, the DNA is TGCGCCAGCAGCTTGGACAGGGTCGGCGCTGAAGCTTTCTTT. It specifies CASSLDRVGAEAFF. Variable domain in full (rest from reference TRBV5-1 and TRBJ1-1): KAGVTQTPRYLIKTRGQQVTLSCSPISGHRSVSWYQQTPGQGLQFLFEYFSETQRNKGNFPGRFSGRQFSNSRSEMNVSTLELGDSALYLCASSLDRVGAEAFFGQGTRLTVV.